These T cell receptor beta chains were read from a single sample in a study of shared clonotypes between healthy human individuals. TCRdb's table, derived via immunoSEQ multiplex PCR, lists solely in-frame clones and lacks some. This sample carries under 2,500,000 clones, around 95% of them seen once, and the ten largest clones take roughly 0.13%. The material sequenced was naive CD4+ T cells sorted from blood. These receptors originate from a man in his late teens or twenties in good health. Both conserved end residues are part of each CDR3. A D gene is named only where the DNA matches it firmly. Expanded clones get a size class; other rows say once, few or many, or leave the size out.

j_call | v_call | d_call | clone_size | cdr3_nt | cdr3_aa
TRBJ1-2 | TRBV14 | NA | NA | TGTGCCAGCAGCCAGGGGGGGCGTGGAGGCTACACCTTC | CASSQGGRGGYTF
TRBJ2-4 | TRBV5-5 | NA | NA | TGTGCCAGCAGCTCCCACATCCAAGCCAAAAACATTCAGTACTTC | CASSSHIQAKNIQYF
TRBJ1-5 | TRBV7-2 | NA | NA | TGTGCCAGCAGCTCCCCAAAGGGGGACTACCAGCATTTT | CASSSPKGDYQHF
TRBJ2-7 | TRBV2 | TRBD1 | NA | TGTGCCAGCAGTGCTTTTCGACAGGGCTCCTACGAGCAGTACTTC | CASSAFRQGSYEQYF
TRBJ1-3 | TRBV10-1 | NA | NA | TGCGCCAGCAGTGAAGACAGGACTTCTGGAAACACCATATATTTT | CASSEDRTSGNTIYF
TRBJ2-5 | TRBV20-1 | NA | once | TGCAGTTGGCTAGGGGGGACCCAGTACTTC | CSWLGGTQYF
TRBJ2-1 | TRBV29-1 | NA | NA | TGCAGCGTTGGGGGAGGCTTCTCCGGCGAGCAGTTCTTC | CSVGGGFSGEQFF
TRBJ2-4 | TRBV11-3 | NA | NA | TGTGCCAGCAGCGACGATACAGGAATTCAGTACTTC | CASSDDTGIQYF
TRBJ1-1 | TRBV11-3 | NA | NA | TGTGCCAGCAGCATAGGGAGTGCGCGGGGCACTGAAGCTTTCTTT | CASSIGSARGTEAFF
TRBJ1-2 | TRBV7-6 | NA | NA | TGTGCCAGCAGCTTAGTGACTCTGGATGGCTACACCTTC | CASSLVTLDGYTF
TRBJ2-1 | TRBV30 | TRBD2 | NA | TGTGCCTGGAGCGGGGGGGGCCTCTACAATGAGCAGTTCTTC | CAWSGGGLYNEQFF
TRBJ1-6 | TRBV30 | NA | NA | TGTGCCTGGAGTGGGTCAAAGCTTCGCTCCTATAATTCACCCCTCCACTTT | CAWSGSKLRSYNSPLHF
TRBJ1-6 | TRBV5-1 | NA | NA | TGCGCCAGCAGCTTTTCGCGGACGGAAACCGGTTCACCCCTCCACTTT | CASSFSRTETGSPLHF
TRBJ1-5 | TRBV6-5 | TRBD1 | NA | TGTGCCAGCAGTCCGGGACAGGGATACAATCAGCCCCAGCATTTT | CASSPGQGYNQPQHF
TRBJ2-3 | TRBV21-1 | NA | once | TGTGCCAGCAGCAGAAGCGGGAGACCCACAGATACGCAGTATTTT | CASSRSGRPTDTQYF
TRBJ1-4 | TRBV7-2 | NA | NA | TGTGCCAGCAGCCCCGGGGACGGTTATGAAAAACTGTTTTTT | CASSPGDGYEKLFF
TRBJ1-6 | TRBV6-5 | NA | once | TGTGCCAGCAGCCGAAAAAAATCCTATAATTCACCCCTCCACTTT | CASSRKKSYNSPLHF
TRBJ2-7 | TRBV6-5 | NA | NA | TGTGCCAGCAGTGGGCAGACAAGCGAGCAGTACTTC | CASSGQTSEQYF
TRBJ1-1 | TRBV27 | NA | NA | TGTGCCAGCAGTTTCGGGACAATGAACACTGAAGCTTTCTTT | CASSFGTMNTEAFF
TRBJ2-7 | TRBV7-2 | NA | NA | TGTGCCAGCAGCCCAGACCGGCTTGGACCGGGGGAGCAGTACTTC | CASSPDRLGPGEQYF
TRBJ2-7 | TRBV6-5 | TRBD2 | NA | TGTGCCAGCAGTTACCGGGGGGACTTTTCCTACGAGCAGTACTTC | CASSYRGDFSYEQYF
TRBJ1-2 | TRBV6-6 | TRBD1 | NA | TGTGCCAGCAGTTACTCGGCAGGGGGCGGCTACACCTTC | CASSYSAGGGYTF
TRBJ2-7 | TRBV4-3 | TRBD2 | NA | TGCGCCAGCAGCCGGGGACTAGCTTACGAGCAGTACTTC | CASSRGLAYEQYF
TRBJ1-1 | TRBV5-6 | TRBD1 | NA | TGTGCCAGCAGCTTGATTTGGAGTCAGGGGGCGAGGAACACTGAAGCTTTCTTT | CASSLIWSQGARNTEAFF
TRBJ1-4 | TRBV10-3 | NA | NA | TGTGCCATCAGTGAGTCCCAGGGAGGTAATGAAAAACTGTTTTTT | CAISESQGGNEKLFF
TRBJ2-2 | TRBV4-3 | TRBD2 | once | TGCGCCAGCAGCCAGAGGGAGGGCACCGGGGAGCTGTTTTTT | CASSQREGTGELFF
TRBJ1-6 | TRBV28 | NA | NA | TGTGCCAGCTCGTTAGGGGTGTTGGACGTTTCACCCCTCCACTTT | CASSLGVLDVSPLHF
TRBJ2-3 | TRBV30 | TRBD2 | NA | TGTGCCTGGAGTGTGGAGGCTAGCGGTCAAATCACAGATACGCAGTATTTT | CAWSVEASGQITDTQYF
TRBJ2-7 | TRBV5-1 | NA | NA | TGCGCCAGCAGTCAGCGGAGCTCCTACGAGCAGTACTTC | CASSQRSSYEQYF
TRBJ1-2 | TRBV18 | NA | NA | TGTGCCAGCTCACCTTCCAACTATGGCTACACCTTC | CASSPSNYGYTF
TRBJ1-2 | TRBV28 | NA | NA | TGTGCCAGCAGTTCCCCACCGACAGGACTCTATGGCTACACCTTC | CASSSPPTGLYGYTF
TRBJ2-5 | TRBV12-5 | TRBD2 | once | TGTGCTAGTGGCCTGGACCTAGCGGGAGGAGGTGAGACCCAGTACTTC | CASGLDLAGGGETQYF
TRBJ2-5 | TRBV27 | TRBD1 | NA | TGTGCCAGCAGTTTTCAGGGACAGGGGATACAGACCCAGTACTTC | CASSFQGQGIQTQYF
TRBJ2-7 | TRBV28 | NA | NA | TGTGCCAGCAGTTTAAGTCCTCGCTCCTACGAGCAGTACTTC | CASSLSPRSYEQYF
TRBJ1-2 | TRBV9 | NA | NA | TGTGCCAGCAACTTCGACGACACGGAGGGCTACACCTTC | CASNFDDTEGYTF
TRBJ1-5 | TRBV30 | NA | NA | TGTGCCTGCGGGGGGGGGTCGGCAGGTCAGCCCCAGCATTTT | CACGGGSAGQPQHF
TRBJ2-7 | TRBV2 | TRBD2 | NA | TGTGCCAGCAGTGGTGGGGTGACTAGCGGGAGGGCCTACGAGCAGTACTTC | CASSGGVTSGRAYEQYF
TRBJ2-2 | TRBV10-3 | TRBD1 | NA | TGTGCCATTGGGACAGGGACCGGGGAGCTGTTTTTT | CAIGTGTGELFF
TRBJ2-1 | TRBV27 | NA | once | TGTGCCAGCAGTCCCGGGACCACATACAATGAGCAGTTCTTC | CASSPGTTYNEQFF
TRBJ1-4 | TRBV29-1 | NA | NA | TGCAGCGTTGCGGGCGGAAATGAAAAACTGTTTTTT | CSVAGGNEKLFF
TRBJ2-5 | TRBV6-1 | NA | NA | TGTGCCAGCAGCGGGACAAGTCAAGAGACCCAGTACTTC | CASSGTSQETQYF
TRBJ1-4 | TRBV18 | NA | NA | TGTGCCAGCTCACCCGACGGACCCAGAACCGAAAAACTGTTTTTT | CASSPDGPRTEKLFF
TRBJ1-3 | TRBV9 | NA | NA | TGTGCCAGCAGCGTTTACCCCATCGGGTCTGGAAACACCATATATTTT | CASSVYPIGSGNTIYF
TRBJ1-4 | TRBV11-2 | NA | NA | TGTGCCAGCAGCTCCCGGTTACGACTGTTTTTT | CASSSRLRLFF
TRBJ2-1 | TRBV28 | NA | NA | TGTGCCAGCTCCCTATCCGTCCCGGGGGCCTACAATGAGCAGTTCTTC | CASSLSVPGAYNEQFF
TRBJ2-7 | TRBV6-5 | NA | NA | TGTGCCAGCAGGCTAACACTAGCCCACGAGCAGTACTTC | CASRLTLAHEQYF
TRBJ2-3 | TRBV27 | NA | NA | TGTGCCAGCAGCTTAAATCGGGCAGATACGCAGTATTTT | CASSLNRADTQYF
TRBJ2-1 | TRBV30 | TRBD2 | NA | TGTGCCTGGAGTGACCTTCTAGGGACTAGTCGATTGGACAATGAGCAGTTCTTC | CAWSDLLGTSRLDNEQFF